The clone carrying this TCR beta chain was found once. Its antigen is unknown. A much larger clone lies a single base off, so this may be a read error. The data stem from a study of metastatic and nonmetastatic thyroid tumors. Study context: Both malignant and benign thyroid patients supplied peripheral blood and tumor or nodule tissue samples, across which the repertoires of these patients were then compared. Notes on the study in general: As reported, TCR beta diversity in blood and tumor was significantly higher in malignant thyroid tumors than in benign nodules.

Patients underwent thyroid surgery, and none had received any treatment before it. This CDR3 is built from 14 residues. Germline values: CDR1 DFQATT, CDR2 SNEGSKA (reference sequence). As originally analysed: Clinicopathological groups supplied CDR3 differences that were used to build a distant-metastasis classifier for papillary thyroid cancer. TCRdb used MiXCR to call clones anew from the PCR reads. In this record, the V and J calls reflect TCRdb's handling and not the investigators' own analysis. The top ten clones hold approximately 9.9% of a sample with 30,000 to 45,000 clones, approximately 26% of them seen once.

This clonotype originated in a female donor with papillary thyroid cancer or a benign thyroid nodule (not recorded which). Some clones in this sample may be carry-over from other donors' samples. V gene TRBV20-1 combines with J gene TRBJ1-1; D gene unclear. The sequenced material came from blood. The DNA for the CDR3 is TGCAGTGCTATGCCGCACAGCTTGAACACTGAAGCTCTCTTT. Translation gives CSAMPHSLNTEALF.